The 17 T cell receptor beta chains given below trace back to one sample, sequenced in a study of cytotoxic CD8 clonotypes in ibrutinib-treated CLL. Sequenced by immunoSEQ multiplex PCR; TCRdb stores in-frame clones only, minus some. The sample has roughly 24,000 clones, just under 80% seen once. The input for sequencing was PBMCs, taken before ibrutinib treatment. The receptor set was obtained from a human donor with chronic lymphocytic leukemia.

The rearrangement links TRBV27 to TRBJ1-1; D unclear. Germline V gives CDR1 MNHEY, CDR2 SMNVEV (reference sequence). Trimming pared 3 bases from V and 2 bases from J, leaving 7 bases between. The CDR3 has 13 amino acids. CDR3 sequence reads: CASSFRENTEAFF. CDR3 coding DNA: TGTGCCAGCAGTTTCAGAGAAAACACTGAAGCTTTCTTT.

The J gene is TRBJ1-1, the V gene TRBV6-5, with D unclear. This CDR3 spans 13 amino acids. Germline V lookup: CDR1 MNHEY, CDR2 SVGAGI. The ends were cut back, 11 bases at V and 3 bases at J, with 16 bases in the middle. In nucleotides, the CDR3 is TGTGCCTCCCAAAGCCCGGGTCACACTGAAGCTTTCTTT. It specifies CASQSPGHTEAFF.

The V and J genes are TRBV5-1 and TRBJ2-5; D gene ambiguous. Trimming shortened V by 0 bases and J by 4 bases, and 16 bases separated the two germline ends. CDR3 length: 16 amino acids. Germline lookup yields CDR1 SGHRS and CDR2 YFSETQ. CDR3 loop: CASSLAETNWGETQYF. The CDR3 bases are TGCGCCAGCAGCTTGGCCGAAACAAATTGGGGAGAGACCCAGTACTTC.

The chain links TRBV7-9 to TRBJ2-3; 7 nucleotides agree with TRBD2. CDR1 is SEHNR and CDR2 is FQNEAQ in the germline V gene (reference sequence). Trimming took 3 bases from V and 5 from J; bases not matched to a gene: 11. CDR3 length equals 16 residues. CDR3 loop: CASSFLTGGPGDTQYF. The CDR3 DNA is TGTGCCAGCAGCTTCTTAACGGGAGGACCGGGAGATACGCAGTATTTT.

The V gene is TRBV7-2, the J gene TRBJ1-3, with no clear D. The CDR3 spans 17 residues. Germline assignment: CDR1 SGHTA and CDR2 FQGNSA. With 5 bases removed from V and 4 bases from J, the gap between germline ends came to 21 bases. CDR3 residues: CASSPWSPAGPGNTIYF. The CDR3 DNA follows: TGTGCCAGCAGCCCCTGGTCCCCCGCAGGTCCCGGAAACACCATATATTTT.

CDR3 in amino acids: CASSVTQGPGTGELFF. Here the CDR3 DNA reads TGTGCCAGCAGCGTCACACAGGGGCCGGGAACCGGGGAGCTGTTTTTT. This chain links TRBV9 with TRBJ2-2, with 7 bases fitting TRBD1. The CDR3 is 16 amino acids. The trim removed 2 bases at V and 5 bases at J, leaving 9 bases unmatched. CDR1 is SGDLS and CDR2 is YYNGEE in the germline V gene.

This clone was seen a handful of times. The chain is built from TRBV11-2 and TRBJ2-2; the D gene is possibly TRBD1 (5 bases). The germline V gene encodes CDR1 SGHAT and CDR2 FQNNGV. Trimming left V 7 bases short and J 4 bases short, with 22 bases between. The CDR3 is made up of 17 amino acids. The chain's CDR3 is CASTRLLKGLVTGELFF. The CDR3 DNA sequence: TGTGCCAGCACCCGTCTGCTAAAGGGGCTTGTCACCGGGGAGCTGTTTTTT.

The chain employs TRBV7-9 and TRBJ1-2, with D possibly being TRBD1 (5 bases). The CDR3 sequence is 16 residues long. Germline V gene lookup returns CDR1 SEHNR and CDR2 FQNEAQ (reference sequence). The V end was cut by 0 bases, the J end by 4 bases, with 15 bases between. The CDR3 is CASSLASGGVIYGYTF. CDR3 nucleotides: TGTGCCAGCAGCTTAGCGTCGGGAGGGGTTATCTATGGCTACACCTTC.

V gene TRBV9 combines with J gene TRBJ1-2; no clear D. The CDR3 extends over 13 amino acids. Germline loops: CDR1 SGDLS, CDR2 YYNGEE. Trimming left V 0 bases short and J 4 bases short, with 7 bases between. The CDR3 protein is CASSVGEAYGYTF. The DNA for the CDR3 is TGTGCCAGCAGCGTAGGGGAGGCCTATGGCTACACCTTC.

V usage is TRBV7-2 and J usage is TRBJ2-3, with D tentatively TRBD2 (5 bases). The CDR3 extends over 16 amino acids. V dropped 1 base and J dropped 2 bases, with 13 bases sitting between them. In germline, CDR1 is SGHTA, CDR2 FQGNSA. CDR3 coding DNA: TGTGCCAGCAGCTTAGGTCGCGGGCCTACCACAGATACGCAGTATTTT. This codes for CASSLGRGPTTDTQYF.

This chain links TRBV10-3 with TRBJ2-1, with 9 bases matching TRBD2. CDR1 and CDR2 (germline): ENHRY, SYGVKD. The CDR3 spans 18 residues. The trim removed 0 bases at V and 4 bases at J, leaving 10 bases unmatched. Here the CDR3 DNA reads TGTGCCATCAGTGAGTCGACGAGGGGACTAGCAGAATACAATGAGCAGTTCTTC. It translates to CAISESTRGLAEYNEQFF.

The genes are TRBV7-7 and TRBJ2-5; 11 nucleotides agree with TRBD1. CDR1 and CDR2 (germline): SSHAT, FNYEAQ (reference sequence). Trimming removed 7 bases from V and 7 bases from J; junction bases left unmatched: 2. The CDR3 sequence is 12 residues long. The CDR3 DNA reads TGTGCCAGCAAGGGGACAGGGGGGACCCAGTACTTC. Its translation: CASKGTGGTQYF.

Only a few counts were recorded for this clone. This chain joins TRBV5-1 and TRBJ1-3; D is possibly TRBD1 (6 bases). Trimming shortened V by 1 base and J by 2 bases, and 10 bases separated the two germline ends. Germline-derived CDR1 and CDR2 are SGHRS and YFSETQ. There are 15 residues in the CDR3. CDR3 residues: CASSLLQGAGNTIYF. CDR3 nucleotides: TGCGCCAGCAGCTTGTTACAGGGAGCTGGAAACACCATATATTTT.

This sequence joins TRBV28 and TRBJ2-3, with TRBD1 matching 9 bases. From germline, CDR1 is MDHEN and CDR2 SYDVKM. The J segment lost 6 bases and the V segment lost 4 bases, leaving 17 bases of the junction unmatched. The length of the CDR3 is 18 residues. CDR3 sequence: CASSSWVGYRGRGDTQYF. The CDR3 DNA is TGTGCCAGCAGTTCTTGGGTCGGCTACAGGGGGCGCGGGGATACGCAGTATTTT.

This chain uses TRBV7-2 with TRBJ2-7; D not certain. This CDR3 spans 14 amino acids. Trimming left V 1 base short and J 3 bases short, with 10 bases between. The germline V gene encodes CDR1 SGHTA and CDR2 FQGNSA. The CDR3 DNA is TGTGCCAGCAGCTTAGGGGTGGATTTCTACGAGCAGTACTTC. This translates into CASSLGVDFYEQYF.

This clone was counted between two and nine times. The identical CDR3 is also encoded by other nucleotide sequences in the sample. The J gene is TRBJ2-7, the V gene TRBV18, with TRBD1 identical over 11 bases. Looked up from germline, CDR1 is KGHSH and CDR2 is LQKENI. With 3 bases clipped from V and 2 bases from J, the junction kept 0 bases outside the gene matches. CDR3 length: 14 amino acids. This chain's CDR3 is CASSPDRGPYEQYF. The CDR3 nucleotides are TGTGCCAGCTCACCGGACAGGGGGCCCTACGAGCAGTACTTC.

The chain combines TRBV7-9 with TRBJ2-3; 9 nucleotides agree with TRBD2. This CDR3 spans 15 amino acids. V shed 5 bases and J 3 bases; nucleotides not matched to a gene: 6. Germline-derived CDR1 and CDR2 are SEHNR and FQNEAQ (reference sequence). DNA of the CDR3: TGTGCCAGCAGCACACCTAGCGGGAATACAGATACGCAGTATTTT. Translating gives CASSTPSGNTDTQYF.